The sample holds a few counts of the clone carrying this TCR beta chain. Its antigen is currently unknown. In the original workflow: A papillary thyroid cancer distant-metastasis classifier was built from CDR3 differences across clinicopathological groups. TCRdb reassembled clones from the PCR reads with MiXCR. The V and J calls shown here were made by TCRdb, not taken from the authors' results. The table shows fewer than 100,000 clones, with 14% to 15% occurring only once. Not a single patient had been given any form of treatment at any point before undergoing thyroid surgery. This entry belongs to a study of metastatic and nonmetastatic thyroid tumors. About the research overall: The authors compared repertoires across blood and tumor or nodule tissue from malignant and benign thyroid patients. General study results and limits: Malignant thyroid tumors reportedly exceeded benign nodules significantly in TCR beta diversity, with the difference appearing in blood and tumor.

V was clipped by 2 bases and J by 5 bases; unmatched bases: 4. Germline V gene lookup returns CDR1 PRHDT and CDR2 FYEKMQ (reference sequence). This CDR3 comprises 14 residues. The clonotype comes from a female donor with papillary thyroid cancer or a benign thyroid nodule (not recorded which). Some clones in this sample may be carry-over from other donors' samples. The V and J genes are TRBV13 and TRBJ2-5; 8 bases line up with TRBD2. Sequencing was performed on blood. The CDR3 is CASSLSGGGETQYF. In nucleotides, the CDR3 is TGTGCCAGCAGCTTATCCGGGGGGGGTGAGACCCAGTACTTC.